This T cell receptor beta chain was obtained from a study of beta chain features in type 1 diabetes. Notes on the study in general: Cells that show high TCR expression could be over-represented by cDNA sequencing. Unsettled here was the matter of whether HLA type influences TCRB rearrangement. PCR may have favored shorter templates equally in patients and controls. All four CD4+ subsets from Type 1 diabetes patients carried moderately but significantly shorter TCRB CDR3s. A closer apparent resemblance between naive, central memory and Treg TCRB repertoires was seen in patients than in healthy donors.

Sequencing targeted expressed TCRB transcripts, as all isolated RNA had been reverse transcribed. Sequencing was performed with immunoSEQ multiplex PCR; in TCRdb, only in-frame clones are kept and a portion is missing. Of some 290,000 clones listed, 14% were seen once; the top ten hold more than 0.015%. This CDR3 comprises 14 residues. V gave up 3 bases and J gave up 0 bases; unmatched junction bases: 2. CDR1 SGHNT and CDR2 YYREEE come from the germline V gene (reference sequence). This clone was counted between two and nine times. Its antigen is still unknown. The sequenced sample consisted of naive CD4+ T cells from blood. The rearrangement uses TRBV5-4 and TRBJ2-7, with 8 bases matching TRBD2. This receptor was identified in a man aged 25 to 40 with type 1 diabetes. CDR3 nucleotides: TGTGCCAGCAGCTCCAGCGGGAGCTCCTACGAGCAGTACTTC. It is translated as CASSSSGSSYEQYF.